The clone carrying this TCR beta chain was seen repeatedly, ten times or more. Antigen specificity is unknown. The data were taken from a study of T cells after posttransplantation cyclophosphamide. This CDR3 comprises 15 residues. Looked up from germline, CDR1 is KGHSH and CDR2 is LQKENI. Trimming cost V 0 bases and J 3 bases; bases outside gene matches: 2. Findings of the study overall: Skin or GI-infiltrating T cells shared few TRB sequences with blood. Recipient CMV seropositivity and CMV reactivation strongly tracked TRB clonality. Donor CD8+ memory clones often dominated recipient blood repertoires at later times.

Peripheral blood was collected from the related graft donor on the marrow donation day. Some clones are missing from TCRdb's copy, which holds only in-frame ones; the method was immunoSEQ multiplex PCR. This sample comprises 20,000 to 30,000 clones, none seen once only. What was sequenced was PBMCs. This TCR was sampled from a woman in her forties or fifties in good health, CMV-negative, and a related stem cell transplant donor. V usage is TRBV18 and J usage is TRBJ1-2; the match to TRBD1 covers 9 bases. The CDR3, as DNA: TGTGCCAGCTCACCACCGAGACAGGGGGACTATGGCTACACCTTC. Translated, it gives CASSPPRQGDYGYTF.